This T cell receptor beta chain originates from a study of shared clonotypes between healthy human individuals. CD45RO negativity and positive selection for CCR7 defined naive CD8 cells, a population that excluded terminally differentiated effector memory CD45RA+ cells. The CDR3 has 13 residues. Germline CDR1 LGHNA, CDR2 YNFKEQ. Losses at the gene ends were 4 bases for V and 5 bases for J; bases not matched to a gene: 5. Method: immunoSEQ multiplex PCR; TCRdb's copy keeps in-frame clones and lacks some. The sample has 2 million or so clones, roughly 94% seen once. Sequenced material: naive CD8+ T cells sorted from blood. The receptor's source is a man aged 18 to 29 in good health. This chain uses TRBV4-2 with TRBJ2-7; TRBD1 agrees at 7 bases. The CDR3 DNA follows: TGTGCCAGCAGCCGAGGGGGCGAGGACGAGCAGTACTTC. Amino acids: CASSRGGEDEQYF.